Listed below are T cell receptor beta chains from one sample, sequenced in a study of blood T cell repertoires in COVID-19. Profiled with immunoSEQ multiplex PCR; TCRdb holds only in-frame clones, not every one. The profile covers over 150,000 clones, with around 84% appearing a single time and roughly 1.5% taken by the ten largest. Source material: peripheral blood. The receptors derive from an elderly man with acute or convalescent COVID-19. CDR3s include the opening cysteine and the closing phenylalanine or tryptophan. The order of the fields is D gene, J gene, clone size, V gene, CDR3 DNA, CDR3 protein. D genes are given only for firm matches. Some rows mark clone size as missing; the rest say once, few, many or name a class of expanded clone.

>NA|TRBJ2-1|NA|TRBV7-3
TGTGCCAGCACCCGTCGGGGAACCTACAATGAGCAGTTCTTC
CASTRRGTYNEQFF
>TRBD1|TRBJ1-2|NA|TRBV19
TGTGCCAGTAGGCCCGGGACAGGGGCTTTTGGATATGGCTACACCTTC
CASRPGTGAFGYGYTF
>NA|TRBJ1-1|few|TRBV6-5
TGTGCCAGCAGTTACTCGCAGGGTACTGAAGCTTTCTTT
CASSYSQGTEAFF
>NA|TRBJ2-1|NA|TRBV5-1
TGCGCCAGCAGCTTGGACCCCCCGGCGGGAGAGCAGTTCTTC
CASSLDPPAGEQFF
>TRBD1|TRBJ1-2|NA|TRBV18
TGTGCCAGCTCACCTGCCGGGACAGTCTCCAACTATGGCTACACCTTC
CASSPAGTVSNYGYTF
>NA|TRBJ1-2|NA|TRBV27
TGTGCCAGCAGTTTAAAAGGGGCTGCGGAGGGCTACACCTTC
CASSLKGAAEGYTF
>TRBD1|TRBJ2-1|NA|TRBV9
TGTGCCAGCAGCGTAGCCACAGGGGGCAATGAGCAGTTCTTC
CASSVATGGNEQFF
>TRBD2|TRBJ2-2|once|TRBV29-1
TGCAGCGCAAGGACTAGCGGGCTCACCGGGGAGCTGTTTTTT
CSARTSGLTGELFF
>TRBD1|TRBJ1-2|NA|TRBV9
TGTGCCAGCAGTCTTACAGGGGTTGACTATGGCTACACCTTC
CASSLTGVDYGYTF
>TRBD1|TRBJ1-5|many|TRBV5-1
TGCGCCAGCAGCAGGACAGGGGGCGCGGGTCAGCCCCAGCATTTT
CASSRTGGAGQPQHF
>TRBD2|TRBJ2-2|NA|TRBV2
TGTGCCAGCAATAGCGGGGGGGCATACGGGGAGCTGTTTTTT
CASNSGGAYGELFF
>NA|TRBJ1-2|NA|TRBV5-4
TGTGCCAGCAGCCAATACAGGGTACGCTATGGCTACACCTTC
CASSQYRVRYGYTF
>NA|TRBJ1-1|NA|TRBV11-3
TGTGCCAGCAGCTTAGATCCCATGAACACTGAAGCTTTCTTT
CASSLDPMNTEAFF
>TRBD1|TRBJ1-4|NA|TRBV28
TGTGCCAGCACCACCCCGGGGACAGGGAGGGAAAAACTGTTTTTT
CASTTPGTGREKLFF
>NA|TRBJ1-5|NA|TRBV19
TGTGCCAGTAGTACAGGCCCTAATAGCAATCAGCCCCAGCATTTT
CASSTGPNSNQPQHF
>TRBD1|TRBJ2-6|NA|TRBV4-3
TGCGCCAGCAGCCAAGATGGGACAGGGTCTGGGGCCAACGTCCTGACTTTC
CASSQDGTGSGANVLTF
>NA|TRBJ2-7|once|TRBV15
TGTGCCACCAGCAGAGATGGGCTAGCCTTCTCCTACGAGCAGTACTTC
CATSRDGLAFSYEQYF
>TRBD1|TRBJ1-1|NA|TRBV7-9
TGTGCCAGCAGCGCCACCGGAGGGGGCGCGGTCACTGAAGCTTTCTTT
CASSATGGGAVTEAFF
>TRBD2|TRBJ2-7|NA|TRBV3-1/TRBV3-2
TGTGCCAGCAGCCCCCGACTAGCGGGGGTGAGCTCCTACGAGCAGTACTTC
CASSPRLAGVSSYEQYF
>NA|TRBJ2-3|NA|TRBV6-4
TGTGCCAGCAGTGACAGCGCGGGTAGCACAGATACGCAGTATTTT
CASSDSAGSTDTQYF
>TRBD2|TRBJ2-5|few|TRBV10-2
TGCGCCGGCCAGGGAGGGCCTGGGGAGGCCCAGTACTTC
CAGQGGPGEAQYF
>TRBD1|TRBJ2-7|NA|TRBV15
TGTGCCACCAGCAGACTCACCGGGACAGGGCCCCTAGAGCAGTACTTC
CATSRLTGTGPLEQYF
>NA|TRBJ2-1|few|TRBV12-3/TRBV12-4
TGTGCCAGCAGGCCCGAGGGGGGGGGTGAGCAGTTCTTC
CASRPEGGGEQFF
>NA|TRBJ1-6|NA|TRBV5-1
TGCGCCAGCAGCTTGACAGGGTCCTATAATTCACCCCTCCACTTT
CASSLTGSYNSPLHF
>TRBD2|TRBJ2-1|few|TRBV6-5
TGTGCCAGCAGTTACAACGGGGGGGCCCACAATGAGCAGTTCTTC
CASSYNGGAHNEQFF
>TRBD1|TRBJ2-7|NA|TRBV6-5
TGTGCCAGCAGTTCCGGGACAGGAGTCTCCTACGAGCAGTACTTC
CASSSGTGVSYEQYF
>TRBD2|TRBJ2-3|NA|TRBV29-1
TGCAGCGTTGAGACTAGCGGAGCCACAGATACGCAGTATTTT
CSVETSGATDTQYF
>TRBD2|TRBJ2-1|NA|TRBV4-3
TGCGCCAGCAGCCCCGGACTAGCGGGGGCCGAATACAATGAGCAGTTCTTC
CASSPGLAGAEYNEQFF
>TRBD1|TRBJ2-5|NA|TRBV11-2
TGTGCCAGCAGCACGGGACAGGGGGGAGAGACCCAGTACTTC
CASSTGQGGETQYF
>NA|TRBJ1-3|NA|TRBV5-1
TGCGCCAGCAGCTCGGGGGAAGCTTCGGACACCATATATTTT
CASSSGEASDTIYF
>TRBD1|TRBJ1-1|NA|TRBV2
TGTGCCAGCATATCACAGGGGGCGATGAACACTGAAGCTTTCTTT
CASISQGAMNTEAFF
>NA|TRBJ2-5|NA|TRBV11-2
TGTGCCAGCAGCTTCGGAGGGGAGCTCCAAGAGACCCAGTACTTC
CASSFGGELQETQYF
>TRBD1|TRBJ2-5|NA|TRBV11-3
TGTGCCAGCAGCTTCGGACAGGAAGAGACCCAGTACTTC
CASSFGQEETQYF
>NA|TRBJ1-1|NA|TRBV5-1
TGCGCCAGCAGCGCGTATATGAACACTGAAGCTTTCTTT
CASSAYMNTEAFF
>NA|TRBJ1-2|NA|TRBV11-3
TGTGCCAGCAGCCCTCGTGGAGCTTTCTATGGCTACACCTTC
CASSPRGAFYGYTF
>NA|TRBJ2-3|NA|TRBV19
TGTGCCAGTAGTATACTTCGGAGCACAGATACGCAGTATTTT
CASSILRSTDTQYF
>TRBD1|TRBJ2-7|NA|TRBV27
TGTGCCAGCAGTTCCCCGGGACAGGGGGTGTACGAGCAGTACTTC
CASSSPGQGVYEQYF
>TRBD1|TRBJ2-1|NA|TRBV15
TGTGCCACCAGCAGAGATAGGACAGGTTCCCGGTTCTTC
CATSRDRTGSRFF
>NA|TRBJ1-1|once|TRBV6-5
TGTGCCAGCAGTACCGGGATTATGAACACTGAAGCTTTCTTT
CASSTGIMNTEAFF
>TRBD2|TRBJ2-3|few|TRBV3-1/TRBV3-2
TGTGCCAGCAGCCCCCAGGCGAGCGGGGGGCTGGATACGCAGTATTTT
CASSPQASGGLDTQYF
>NA|TRBJ2-7|NA|TRBV19
TGTGCCAGTAGTATGGCAGGGGCCTACGAGCAGTACTTC
CASSMAGAYEQYF
>TRBD1|TRBJ1-1|NA|TRBV30
TGTGCCTGGCGGGACAGCGTGAACACTGAAGCTTTCTTT
CAWRDSVNTEAFF
>TRBD2|TRBJ2-1|many|TRBV9
TGTGCCAGCAGCAAGACTAGCGGGGTAGACAATGAGCAGTTCTTC
CASSKTSGVDNEQFF
>NA|TRBJ1-4|NA|TRBV29-1
TGCAGCACGGGACATTCCCGAAATGAAAAACTGTTTTTT
CSTGHSRNEKLFF
>NA|TRBJ1-1|NA|TRBV7-9
TGTGCCAGCATTCTGAACGCGGGCGACACTGAAGCTTTCTTT
CASILNAGDTEAFF
>NA|TRBJ2-7|NA|TRBV7-2
TGTGCCAGCAGCTTAGGAGCCCTCTACTCCTACGAGCAGTACTTC
CASSLGALYSYEQYF
>NA|TRBJ1-1|NA|TRBV28
TGTGCCACCGGGGGGGGGTCTGAAGCTTTCTTT
CATGGGSEAFF
>NA|TRBJ2-5|NA|TRBV6-2/TRBV6-3
TGTGCCAGCAGCGAACTAGCTAAAGAGACCCAGTACTTC
CASSELAKETQYF
>NA|TRBJ2-7|NA|TRBV5-6
TGTGCCAGCAGCCCCACCCAGAACCTTTACGAGCAGTACTTC
CASSPTQNLYEQYF
>NA|TRBJ2-1|NA|TRBV5-1
TGCGCCAGCAGCTTTTCCCCGGCGGGCTACAATGAGCAGTTCTTC
CASSFSPAGYNEQFF
>TRBD2|TRBJ2-1|NA|TRBV19
TGTGCCAGTAGCGTCGTCGGGGGGTCCTACAATGAGCAGTTCTTC
CASSVVGGSYNEQFF
>TRBD2|TRBJ2-2|NA|TRBV19
TGTGCCAGTAGGACCCGGGAGGGGGGCAACGCCGGGGAGCTGTTTTTT
CASRTREGGNAGELFF
>NA|TRBJ1-1|NA|TRBV30
TGTGCCTGGACTATCACGTCTGAAGCTTTCTTT
CAWTITSEAFF
>TRBD2|TRBJ2-3|NA|TRBV28
TGTGCCAGCAGCCACCCGGGTAGCGGGGACACAGATACGCAGTATTTT
CASSHPGSGDTDTQYF
>NA|TRBJ1-1|NA|TRBV5-5
TGTGCCAGTCGACAGAGGAACACTGAAGCTTTCTTT
CASRQRNTEAFF